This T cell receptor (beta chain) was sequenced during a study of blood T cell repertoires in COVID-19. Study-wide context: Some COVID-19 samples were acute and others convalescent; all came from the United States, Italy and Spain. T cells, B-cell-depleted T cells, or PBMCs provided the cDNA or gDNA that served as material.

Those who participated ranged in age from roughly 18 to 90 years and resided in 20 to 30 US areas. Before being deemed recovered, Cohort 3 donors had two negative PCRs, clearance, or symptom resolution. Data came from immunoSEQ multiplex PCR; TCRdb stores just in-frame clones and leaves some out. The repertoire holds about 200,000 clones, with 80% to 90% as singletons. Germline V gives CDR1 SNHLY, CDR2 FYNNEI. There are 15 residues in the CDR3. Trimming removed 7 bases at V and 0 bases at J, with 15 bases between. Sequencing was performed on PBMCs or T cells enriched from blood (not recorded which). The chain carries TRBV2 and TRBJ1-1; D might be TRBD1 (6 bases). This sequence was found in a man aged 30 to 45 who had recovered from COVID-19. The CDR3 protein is CASKGHRAMNTEAFF. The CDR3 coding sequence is TGTGCCAGCAAAGGGCACAGGGCCATGAACACTGAAGCTTTCTTT.